This TCR beta chain is drawn from a study of shared clonotypes between healthy human individuals. Study-wide context: Plates per donor: three CD4 naive, three CD4 memory, two CD8 naive, one CD8 memory.

Adult donors, all healthy and HIV-negative, had no recent acute infections or vaccinations. In replicate PCRs of sorted subsets, roughly 200 ng DNA, roughly 31,000 T cell genomes, was used. Produced via immunoSEQ multiplex PCR; TCRdb's table is partial and in-frame only. The table lists roughly 2,300,000 clones, less than 95% of them singletons. Per the germline V gene, CDR1 is MNHNS and CDR2 is SASEGT. V lost 1 base, J lost 7 bases, and 14 bases lay in between. The CDR3 contains 15 residues. The TCR comes from a man younger than 30 in good health. Some clones in this sample may be carry-over from other donors' samples. The sample was naive CD4+ T cells from PBMCs. Subset described: CD45RA+ positively selected. The rearrangement uses TRBV6-1 and TRBJ2-4; perhaps TRBD1 as D (6 bases). For the CDR3, the DNA is TGTGCCAGCAGTGAAGATCTTGGAAGGGGGAACATTCAGTACTTC. It encodes CASSEDLGRGNIQYF.